This T cell receptor (beta chain) was sequenced during a study of blood T cell repertoires in COVID-19. Study context: From T cells, B-cell-depleted T cells, or PBMCs came the material, which was cDNA or gDNA.

Germline-derived CDR1 and CDR2 are SNHLY and FYNNEI. The V gene end was trimmed by 5 bases and the J gene end by 4 bases; junction bases not matched to a gene: 11. The CDR3 length is 16 residues. Assay: immunoSEQ multiplex PCR; the TCRdb copy retains only in-frame clones and omits some. The sample lists about 80,000 clones, 85% occurring once. This TCR was recovered from a man aged 50-60 years with COVID-19, enrolled during active disease. The sequenced sample consisted of peripheral blood. The chain recombines TRBV2 with TRBJ2-1, with TRBD1 matching over 7 bases. The DNA for the CDR3 is TGTGCCAGCAGTTCAAACAGGGGCCCCCCATACAATGAGCAGTTCTTC. Its protein is CASSSNRGPPYNEQFF.